A selection of T cell receptor beta chains follows, all from one sample in a study of CD8+ T cells in alopecia areata. Clones were sequenced by immunoSEQ multiplex PCR, and TCRdb holds only the in-frame ones, with some missing. This table has about 200,000 clones, more than 55% appearing once. Sequenced material: CD8+ T cells sorted from blood. These receptors all stem from a human donor in good health. CDR3s include the opening cysteine and the closing phenylalanine or tryptophan. Fields, in order: J gene, V gene, clone size, D gene, CDR3 DNA, CDR3 protein. A D gene is named only where the DNA matches it firmly. Clone size appears in some rows only: once, few, many, or a class for an expanded clone.

J gene: TRBJ2-5; V gene: TRBV7-8; clone size: .; D gene: TRBD2; CDR3 DNA: TGTGCCAGCAGCTTAGGGGTGTCTAGCGGGGGACAAGAGACCCAGTACTTC; CDR3 protein: CASSLGVSSGGQETQYF
J gene: TRBJ2-7; V gene: TRBV13; clone size: .; D gene: TRBD1; CDR3 DNA: TGTGCCAGCAGCTCAGGGGGCGTCGGGCCCGGCGAGCAGTACTTC; CDR3 protein: CASSSGGVGPGEQYF
J gene: TRBJ2-5; V gene: TRBV28; clone size: .; D gene: .; CDR3 DNA: TGTGCCAGCAGTTTGGGGCAGCACCAAGAGACCCAGTACTTC; CDR3 protein: CASSLGQHQETQYF
J gene: TRBJ2-7; V gene: TRBV29-1; clone size: .; D gene: TRBD1; CDR3 DNA: TGCAGCGTTGTTGGGACAGGGTCCTACGAGCAGTACTTC; CDR3 protein: CSVVGTGSYEQYF
J gene: TRBJ1-4; V gene: TRBV4-1; clone size: .; D gene: TRBD1; CDR3 DNA: TGCGCCAGCAGCCAAGAAAGGGGGCCGGGTAATGAAAAACTGTTTTTT; CDR3 protein: CASSQERGPGNEKLFF
J gene: TRBJ2-5; V gene: TRBV7-9; clone size: few; D gene: .; CDR3 DNA: TGTGCCAGCAGCTCTCGTGTTAGCGGCACCCAAGAGACCCAGTACTTC; CDR3 protein: CASSSRVSGTQETQYF
J gene: TRBJ2-5; V gene: TRBV7-6; clone size: .; D gene: .; CDR3 DNA: TGTGCCAGCAGCTCGTTTCTGGGGGGATTGTACCAAGAGACCCAGTACTTC; CDR3 protein: CASSSFLGGLYQETQYF
J gene: TRBJ2-5; V gene: TRBV28; clone size: few; D gene: .; CDR3 DNA: TGTGCCAGCAGCTTGTACGGCCGAGTGGAGACCCAGTACTTC; CDR3 protein: CASSLYGRVETQYF
J gene: TRBJ1-5; V gene: TRBV6-1; clone size: few; D gene: TRBD1; CDR3 DNA: TGTGCCAGCGGGACAGCAGGCAATCAGCCCCAGCATTTT; CDR3 protein: CASGTAGNQPQHF
J gene: TRBJ1-2; V gene: TRBV6-4; clone size: .; D gene: TRBD1; CDR3 DNA: TGTGCCAGCAGTGACTCGCCGGGACAGGTCTACGGCTACACCTTC; CDR3 protein: CASSDSPGQVYGYTF
J gene: TRBJ2-5; V gene: TRBV7-2; clone size: few; D gene: TRBD2; CDR3 DNA: TGTGCCAGCAGCACCGGGACTAGCGGGGGGCCGGACCAAGAGACCCAGTACTTC; CDR3 protein: CASSTGTSGGPDQETQYF
J gene: TRBJ1-1; V gene: TRBV4-2; clone size: .; D gene: .; CDR3 DNA: TGTGCCAGCAGCCCGACTGACCTGACGAACACTGAAGCTTTCTTT; CDR3 protein: CASSPTDLTNTEAFF
J gene: TRBJ2-7; V gene: TRBV11-2; clone size: .; D gene: TRBD2; CDR3 DNA: TGTGCCAGCAGCCCGGGACTAGCGGGACTCTCCTACGAGCAGTACTTC; CDR3 protein: CASSPGLAGLSYEQYF
J gene: TRBJ1-2; V gene: TRBV2; clone size: .; D gene: .; CDR3 DNA: TGTGCCAGCAGTGACACCTATGGCTACACCTTC; CDR3 protein: CASSDTYGYTF
J gene: TRBJ1-2; V gene: TRBV7-9; clone size: .; D gene: TRBD1; CDR3 DNA: TGTGCCAGCAGCTCCACTCTCAGGGGGCTGGATGGCTACACCTTC; CDR3 protein: CASSSTLRGLDGYTF
J gene: TRBJ2-7; V gene: TRBV27; clone size: few; D gene: .; CDR3 DNA: TGTGCCAGCAGCCCTGGGACGGGGAACTACGAGCAGTACTTC; CDR3 protein: CASSPGTGNYEQYF
J gene: TRBJ1-2; V gene: TRBV15; clone size: .; D gene: .; CDR3 DNA: TGTGCCACCAGCAGAGGATCAGCCACCGGGGGCTACACCTTC; CDR3 protein: CATSRGSATGGYTF
J gene: TRBJ2-5; V gene: TRBV13; clone size: .; D gene: .; CDR3 DNA: TGTGCCAGCAGCTTAACCTCCCAAGAGACCCAGTACTTC; CDR3 protein: CASSLTSQETQYF
J gene: TRBJ1-5; V gene: TRBV2; clone size: .; D gene: .; CDR3 DNA: TGTGCCAGCCGGGGAACAGGCGATAGCAATCAGCCCCAGCATTTT; CDR3 protein: CASRGTGDSNQPQHF
J gene: TRBJ1-5; V gene: TRBV10-2; clone size: few; D gene: .; CDR3 DNA: TGCGCCAGCAGTGAGTCGCGGGGGGCGGTTCAGCCCCAGCATTTT; CDR3 protein: CASSESRGAVQPQHF
J gene: TRBJ2-7; V gene: TRBV6-5; clone size: once; D gene: TRBD1; CDR3 DNA: TGTGCCAGCAGCGCCGGGACAGGGGTTTACGAGCAGTACTTC; CDR3 protein: CASSAGTGVYEQYF
J gene: TRBJ2-1; V gene: TRBV19; clone size: .; D gene: .; CDR3 DNA: TGTGCCAGTAGTATCAGGGACGACAATGAGCAGTTCTTC; CDR3 protein: CASSIRDDNEQFF
J gene: TRBJ1-2; V gene: TRBV7-9; clone size: .; D gene: .; CDR3 DNA: TGTGCCAGCAGCTTCCCGGGGGGCCGCGGCTACACCTTC; CDR3 protein: CASSFPGGRGYTF
J gene: TRBJ1-2; V gene: TRBV6-5; clone size: .; D gene: .; CDR3 DNA: TGTGCCAGCAGTTACGGTCCAGGGTACGGCTACACCTTC; CDR3 protein: CASSYGPGYGYTF